These 25 T cell receptor beta chains came from one sample sequenced in a study of OX40 agonist ivuxolimab in advanced cancers. Some clones are missing from TCRdb's copy, which holds only in-frame ones; the method was immunoSEQ multiplex PCR. The repertoire has more than 9,500 clones, around four fifths of them found once; the top ten carry 9.2%. Sample: CD4+ or CD8+ T cells sorted from blood, taken in a trial of the OX40 agonist ivuxolimab. These receptors came from an adult with an advanced solid tumor such as melanoma, head and neck, liver or kidney cancer.

V usage is TRBV25-1 and J usage is TRBJ1-1; D unclear. This CDR3 has 14 residues. The germline V and J ends were trimmed by 2 bases and 1 base, with 8 bases remaining between them. Per germline, CDR1 MGHDK and CDR2 SYGVNS. The CDR3 DNA reads TGTGCCAGCAGTGAAGTTGGCTCGAACACTGAAGCTTTCTTT. Protein sequence: CASSEVGSNTEAFF.

The chain uses TRBV4-1 and TRBJ1-2; a weak D match, TRBD1 (5 bases). Trimming pared 0 bases from V and 6 bases from J, leaving 14 bases between. Germline V gene lookup returns CDR1 MGHRA and CDR2 YSYEKL. The CDR3 runs 15 residues. CDR3 in DNA: TGCGCCAGCAGCCAAGAACCAGGGATTCGGGATGGCTACACCTTC. The encoded protein is CASSQEPGIRDGYTF.

CDR3 residues: CASSLEGEGPRETQYF. CDR3 nucleotide sequence: TGTGCCAGCAGCTTAGAAGGGGAAGGACCCCGGGAGACCCAGTACTTC. The V gene is TRBV13, the J gene TRBJ2-5; tentative D call: TRBD1 (5 bases). Germline V gives CDR1 PRHDT, CDR2 FYEKMQ (reference sequence). Trimming took 1 base from V and 5 from J, leaving 17 bases between them. This CDR3 spans 16 amino acids.

In its sample, this clone was seen once. V is TRBV2 and J is TRBJ1-1, with D hard to call. Trimming removed 4 bases from V and 3 bases from J, with 9 bases in between. The CDR3 contains 13 residues. Per the germline V gene, CDR1 is SNHLY and CDR2 is FYNNEI. DNA for the CDR3: TGTGCCAGCAGTGTTCCAGGATACACTGAAGCTTTCTTT. Amino acids: CASSVPGYTEAFF.

J is TRBJ2-1 and V is TRBV5-1; the D gene could be TRBD1 or TRBD2 (5 bases each). The germline V gene encodes CDR1 SGHRS and CDR2 YFSETQ. The CDR3 covers 16 residues. V lost 4 bases to trimming and J lost 3 bases, with 17 bases between them. This CDR3 is CASSPPGRAVYNEQFF. In DNA form, the CDR3 reads TGCGCCAGCAGCCCCCCGGGGCGGGCGGTCTACAATGAGCAGTTCTTC.

This sequence joins TRBV2 and TRBJ2-1, with TRBD2 matching over 8 bases. The CDR3 extends over 15 amino acids. Germline CDR1 is SNHLY and CDR2 is FYNNEI. V lost 4 bases and J lost 5; bases outside the gene matches: 7. The CDR3 here is CASSAGRGADNEQFF. CDR3 DNA sequence: TGTGCCAGCAGTGCAGGGCGGGGGGCCGACAATGAGCAGTTCTTC.

The V gene is TRBV4-1, the J gene TRBJ1-4, with D uncertain. The length of the CDR3 is 16 residues. Trimming shortened V by 1 base and J by 0 bases, and 9 bases separated the two germline ends. Per the germline V gene, CDR1 is MGHRA and CDR2 is YSYEKL. This CDR3 is CASSQAWTATNEKLFF. The CDR3 bases are TGCGCCAGCAGCCAAGCTTGGACTGCAACTAATGAAAAACTGTTTTTT.

The chain carries TRBV6-5 and TRBJ1-2; TRBD1 matches at 8 bases. This CDR3 comprises 12 residues. V lost 5 bases, J lost 7 bases, and 3 bases stayed unmatched. Germline V gives CDR1 MNHEY, CDR2 SVGAGI. The CDR3, as DNA: TGTGCCAGCAGTCCGACAGGGGTTGGCTACACCTTC. Residues: CASSPTGVGYTF.

This clone is labeled as medium-sized. The chain employs TRBV2 and TRBJ1-5; D gene ambiguous. Trimming left V 1 base short and J 7 bases short, with 8 bases between. This CDR3 spans 13 amino acids. Germline loops: CDR1 SNHLY, CDR2 FYNNEI. The CDR3 protein is CASSEVAPQPQHF. The CDR3 DNA reads TGTGCCAGCAGTGAAGTGGCCCCACAGCCCCAGCATTTT. The complete variable domain, with remaining parts taken from reference TRBV2 and TRBJ1-5, reads EPEVTQTPSHQVTQMGQEVILRCVPISNHLYFYWYRQILGQKVEFLVSFYNNEISEKSEIFDDQFSVERPDGSNFTLKIRSTKLEDSAMYFCASSEVAPQPQHFGDGTRLSIL.

The J gene is TRBJ2-7, the V gene TRBV28, with TRBD1 matching over 7 bases. J lost 1 base, V lost 3 bases, and 0 bases had no gene match. The CDR3 contains 13 residues. Per the germline V gene, CDR1 is MDHEN and CDR2 is SYDVKM. In DNA, the CDR3 is TGTGCCAGCAGTTTGACAGGGTCCTACGAGCAGTACTTC. The encoded protein is CASSLTGSYEQYF.

The rearrangement joins TRBV7-9 to TRBJ1-4; D is perhaps TRBD1 (5 bases). This CDR3 comprises 16 residues. Germline V lookup: CDR1 SEHNR, CDR2 FQNEAQ (reference sequence). V lost 5 bases, J lost 4 bases, and 17 bases lay in between. The CDR3 nucleotides are TGTGCCAGCAGCAGCGATCTTGGGGCAAGTAATGAAAAACTGTTTTTT. It is translated as CASSSDLGASNEKLFF. Looking up the rest from reference TRBV7-9 and TRBJ1-4 gives the full variable domain: DTGVSQNPRHKITKRGQNVTFRCDPISEHNRLYWYRQTLGQGPEFLTYFQNEAQLEKSRLLSDRFSAERPKGSFSTLEIQRTEQGDSAMYLCASSSDLGASNEKLFFGSGTQLSVL.

The CDR3 protein is CASSQDRSYSYEQYF. The CDR3 DNA follows: TGTGCCAGCAGCCAAGACAGGTCGTACTCCTACGAGCAGTACTTC. V and J are TRBV4-2 and TRBJ2-7; no clear D. This CDR3 spans 15 amino acids. Germline V gene lookup returns CDR1 LGHNA and CDR2 YNFKEQ. V lost 0 bases and J lost 0, with 9 bases in between.

The gene calls are TRBV7-8 and TRBJ2-2; 9 nucleotides agree with TRBD1. The CDR3 sequence is 17 residues long. Trimming cost V 0 bases and J 4 bases; bases outside gene matches: 6. Per the germline V gene, CDR1 is SGHVS and CDR2 is FQNEAQ. The CDR3 coding sequence is TGTGCCAGCAGCTTAGCGCTGAGGGACAGGGTCACCGGGGAGCTGTTTTTT. This gives the protein CASSLALRDRVTGELFF.

In this sample, this clone turned up a few times. The rearrangement links TRBV28 to TRBJ2-3, with TRBD2 matching over 9 bases. V lost 5 bases to trimming and J lost 0 bases; unmatched junction nucleotides: 6. This CDR3 has 16 residues. Germline V CDR1 and CDR2: MDHEN, SYDVKM. CDR3 amino acids: CASSLRAGGSTDTQYF. As DNA, the CDR3 is TGTGCCAGCAGTCTCAGAGCGGGGGGTAGCACAGATACGCAGTATTTT.

This sequence joins TRBV15 and TRBJ1-1; TRBD1 matches at 9 bases. V lost 4 bases, J lost 1 base, and 4 bases stayed unmatched. CDR1 is LNHNV and CDR2 is YYDKDF in the germline V gene (reference sequence). This CDR3 is built from 15 residues. CDR3 coding DNA: TGTGCCACCAGCAACAACAGGGGGCCGAACACTGAAGCTTTCTTT. Its protein product is CATSNNRGPNTEAFF.

V gene TRBV27 combines with J gene TRBJ2-3; unclear D gene. The CDR3 totals 12 residues. Trimming shortened V by 5 bases and J by 2 bases, and 5 bases separated the two germline ends. Germline CDR1 and CDR2: MNHEY and SMNVEV (reference sequence). The DNA of the CDR3 is TGTGCCAGCAGTCCCCACACAGATACGCAGTATTTT. Encoded protein: CASSPHTDTQYF.

The chain couples TRBV30 to TRBJ2-3; 11 positions agree with TRBD1. The CDR3 loop spans 15 amino acids. V lost 2 bases and J lost 5; bases outside the gene matches: 6. CDR1 and CDR2 from the germline V gene are GTSNPN and SVGIG (reference sequence). Here the CDR3 reads CAWSTGQGEEDTQYF. In DNA form, the CDR3 reads TGTGCCTGGAGTACGGGACAGGGGGAGGAAGATACGCAGTATTTT.

The chain uses TRBV29-1 and TRBJ2-2; D perhaps matches TRBD2 (7 bases). Germline V lookup: CDR1 SQVTM, CDR2 ANQGSEA. This CDR3 has 12 residues. Trimming removed 4 bases at V and 7 bases at J, with 10 bases between. CDR3 nucleotides: TGCAGCGTTGCGGGGGGCGGCGGGGAGCTGTTTTTT. Translation gives CSVAGGGGELFF.

The chain carries TRBV15 and TRBJ1-1; 8 bases are shared with TRBD1. Germline-derived CDR1 and CDR2 are LNHNV and YYDKDF (reference sequence). Trimming at V came to 3 bases and at J to 5 bases, leaving 8 bases not matched to a gene. There are 15 residues in the CDR3. The CDR3 sequence is CATSSGTGRGTEAFF. The CDR3 DNA is TGTGCCACCAGCAGTGGGACAGGCCGTGGGACTGAAGCTTTCTTT.

The chain carries TRBV12-5 and TRBJ1-6; D is unresolved. The V gene's germline CDR1 is LGHNT and CDR2 FRNRAP. CDR3 length: 15 residues. V lost 1 base, J lost 6 bases, and 10 bases lay in between. The CDR3 DNA is TGTGCTAGTGGTTTGGGACGCGAACTTAATTCACCCCTCCACTTT. The encoded protein is CASGLGRELNSPLHF.

V gene TRBV2 combines with J gene TRBJ1-1; D unclear. This CDR3 has 12 residues. The germline V gene has CDR1 SNHLY and CDR2 FYNNEI. V lost 3 bases to trimming and J lost 7 bases, with 9 bases between them. For the CDR3, the DNA is TGTGCCAGCAGTGACCTATCGTTTGAAGCTTTCTTT. Protein product: CASSDLSFEAFF.

The chain has TRBV7-9 and TRBJ1-1; D not resolved. V shed 5 bases and J shed 1 base, with 8 bases lying between them. Germline V gives CDR1 SEHNR, CDR2 FQNEAQ (reference sequence). The length of the CDR3 is 13 residues. The CDR3 DNA is TGTGCCAGCAGCCAAGGCGGGAACACTGAAGCTTTCTTT. It translates to CASSQGGNTEAFF.

This chain links TRBV5-1 with TRBJ2-7; D assignment may be TRBD1 or TRBD2 (5 bases each). Trimming stripped 4 bases from V and 7 bases from J, with 15 bases between. Germline CDR1 SGHRS, CDR2 YFSETQ. This CDR3 region has 13 residues. CDR3 sequence: CASSLDGTREQYF. The CDR3, as DNA: TGCGCCAGCAGCCTGGACGGGACGAGGGAGCAGTACTTC. The whole variable domain, remainder taken from reference TRBV5-1 and TRBJ2-7, is KAGVTQTPRYLIKTRGQQVTLSCSPISGHRSVSWYQQTPGQGLQFLFEYFSETQRNKGNFPGRFSGRQFSNSRSEMNVSTLELGDSALYLCASSLDGTREQYFGPGTRLTVT.

The J gene is TRBJ2-3, the V gene TRBV7-2; 7 bases map to TRBD2. CDR1 is SGHTA, CDR2 FQGNSA, per germline. The CDR3 extends over 15 amino acids. V lost 3 bases and J lost 6; bases outside the gene matches: 9. The chain's CDR3 is CASSLGGTTHDTQYF. CDR3 bases: TGTGCCAGCAGCTTGGGGGGGACTACACACGATACGCAGTATTTT.

This clone was detected once. J is TRBJ2-1 and V is TRBV7-9; 7 nucleotides line up with TRBD2. The CDR3 sequence is 14 residues long. Germline CDR1 and CDR2: SEHNR and FQNEAQ (reference sequence). Trimming took 6 bases from V and 0 from J; bases not matched to a gene: 2. The CDR3 DNA reads as TGTGCCAGCAGACGGACTAGCTCCTACAATGAGCAGTTCTTC. Encoded protein: CASRRTSSYNEQFF.